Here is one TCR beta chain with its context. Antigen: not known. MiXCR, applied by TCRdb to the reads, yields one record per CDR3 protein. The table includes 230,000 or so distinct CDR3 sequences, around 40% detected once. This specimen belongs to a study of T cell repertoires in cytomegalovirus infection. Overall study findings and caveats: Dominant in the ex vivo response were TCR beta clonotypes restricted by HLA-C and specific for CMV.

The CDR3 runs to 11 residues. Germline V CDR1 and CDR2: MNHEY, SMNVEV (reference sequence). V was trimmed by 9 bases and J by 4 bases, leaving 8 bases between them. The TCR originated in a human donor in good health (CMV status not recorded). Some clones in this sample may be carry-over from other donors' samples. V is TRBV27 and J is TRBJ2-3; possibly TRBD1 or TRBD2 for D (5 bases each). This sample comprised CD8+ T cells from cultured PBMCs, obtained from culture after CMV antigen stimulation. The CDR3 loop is CASLGADTQYF. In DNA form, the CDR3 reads TGTGCCAGTTTGGGGGCAGATACGCAGTATTTT.